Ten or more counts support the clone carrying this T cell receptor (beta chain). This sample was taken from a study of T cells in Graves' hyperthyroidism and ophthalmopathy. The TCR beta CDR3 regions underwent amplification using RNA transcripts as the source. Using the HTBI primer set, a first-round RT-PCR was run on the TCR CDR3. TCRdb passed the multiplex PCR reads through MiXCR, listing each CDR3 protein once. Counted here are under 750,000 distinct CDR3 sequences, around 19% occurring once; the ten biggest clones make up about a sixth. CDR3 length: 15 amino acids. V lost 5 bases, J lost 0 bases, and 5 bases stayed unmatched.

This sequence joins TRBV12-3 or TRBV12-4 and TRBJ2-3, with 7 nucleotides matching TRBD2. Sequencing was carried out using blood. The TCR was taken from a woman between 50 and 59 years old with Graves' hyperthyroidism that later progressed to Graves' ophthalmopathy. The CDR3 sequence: CASSISAGSTDTQYF. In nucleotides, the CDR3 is TGTGCCAGCAGTATTTCAGCGGGGAGCACAGATACGCAGTATTTT.